The rows below give T cell receptor beta chains drawn from one sample of a study of T-cell memory formation after mild COVID-19. TCRdb used MiXCR to reprocess the 5' RACE reads, holding one entry per CDR3 protein. The sample contains a few hundred thousand distinct CDR3 sequences, about 20% of which appear only once. The sample taken for sequencing was PBMCs or a T cell subset sorted from them (not recorded which). These receptors all stem from an adult woman who had mild COVID-19 (a few samples of this study predate the infection). Cell type and time point are not known. Both conserved end residues are part of each CDR3. The D gene is left open where the match is weak.

v_call	d_call	j_call	cdr3_aa
TRBV7-2	TRBD2	TRBJ2-1	CATGGVYNEQFF
TRBV30	TRBD2	TRBJ2-1	CAWSRGLRNEQFF
TRBV5-1	.	TRBJ2-5	CASSGGTNQETQYF
TRBV29-1	.	TRBJ2-3	CSVAGQTPRTDTQYF
TRBV7-9	.	TRBJ1-6	CASSLVVGKNSPLHF
TRBV18	.	TRBJ2-7	CASSVNRAAVNPGTSYEQYF
TRBV12-3/TRBV12-4	TRBD1	TRBJ1-2	CASSEGQGPVGGYTF
TRBV20-1	.	TRBJ2-3	CSARVGKAAQYF
TRBV30	TRBD2	TRBJ2-5	CAWSAGLAETQYF
TRBV11-2	.	TRBJ2-7	CASSPGGGLGLEQYF
TRBV5-1	.	TRBJ1-1	CASSSKLETGSWGTEAFF
TRBV4-2	TRBD2	TRBJ2-7	CASSPISGRSQPPYEQYF
TRBV5-5	.	TRBJ1-2	CASSFRDTGYGYTF
TRBV5-1	.	TRBJ1-1	CASSPSGGMNTEAFF
TRBV7-8	.	TRBJ1-5	CASSQLGVWQGPNNQPQHF
TRBV2	.	TRBJ2-3	CASSPTGPPALRDTQYF
TRBV6-2/TRBV6-3	.	TRBJ1-5	CASSVVGLSNQPQHF
TRBV7-2	TRBD1	TRBJ1-1	CASNPGQGTEAFF
TRBV20-1	TRBD1	TRBJ2-4	CSAIPGQAKNIQYF
TRBV14	.	TRBJ2-3	CASGIRGTDTQYF
TRBV20-1	TRBD1	TRBJ2-3	CSARDIGTGLLDTQYF
TRBV10-3	TRBD1	TRBJ1-6	CAISDVGGSDSPLHF
TRBV19	.	TRBJ2-7	CASQKVGSSEQYF
TRBV12-3/TRBV12-4	.	TRBJ2-7	CASGSSGDLEQYF
TRBV7-6	TRBD1	TRBJ1-5	CASSPLGHRGGNQPQHF
TRBV12-3/TRBV12-4	TRBD1	TRBJ2-7	CASSKDRDGYEQYF
TRBV20-1	.	TRBJ1-1	CSAPPPGSEAFF
TRBV18	TRBD1	TRBJ1-3	CASAPGQGHRNTIYF
TRBV6-6	.	TRBJ1-5	CASSYEGLQPQHF
TRBV6-5	TRBD1	TRBJ2-2	CASNLQGPNTGELFF
TRBV12-3/TRBV12-4	.	TRBJ2-1	CASSRTSGSQFF
TRBV5-6	TRBD2	TRBJ2-3	CASSFRSSGSLDTQYF
TRBV28	TRBD1	TRBJ2-7	CASSFAGQGELEQYF
TRBV11-3	.	TRBJ2-1	CASSFGETHNEQFF
TRBV6-5	.	TRBJ2-5	CASRRTLQETQYF
TRBV6-5	TRBD2	TRBJ2-1	CASSYRASGSVGAEQFF
TRBV15	.	TRBJ1-2	CATSRSRGALGYTF
TRBV7-7	.	TRBJ1-2	CASSLGRGSLGYTF
TRBV9	TRBD1	TRBJ2-5	CASSRDRGDGETQYF
TRBV6-2/TRBV6-3	.	TRBJ2-7	CASSYSRWTDPFGQYF
TRBV10-3	.	TRBJ1-1	CAISALNTEAFF
TRBV10-3	.	TRBJ1-1	CAISEPHLDSEAFF
TRBV2	.	TRBJ1-2	CASSEQVGGDNYGYTF
TRBV3-1	TRBD1	TRBJ1-5	CASSPTTGVDQPQHF
TRBV6-5	.	TRBJ2-7	CASSPWSRDEQYF
TRBV4-2	TRBD1	TRBJ2-7	CASSQEDIGQGNEQYF
TRBV11-3	TRBD2	TRBJ2-7	CASSMRRLAGGREQYF
TRBV29-1	.	TRBJ2-7	CSVEAVAGREQYF
TRBV27	TRBD1	TRBJ2-6	CASSLRGTGPYSGANVLTF
TRBV7-6	TRBD2	TRBJ2-3	CASLTSGGPTDTQYF
TRBV14	.	TRBJ2-7	CASSPEGGHTYEQYF
TRBV4-3	.	TRBJ2-3	CASSQELGAVGPDTQYF
TRBV5-4	TRBD2	TRBJ2-1	CASSSPSGRDYNEQFF
TRBV7-6	TRBD2	TRBJ2-6	CASSREGSGANVLTF
TRBV5-6	.	TRBJ2-1	CASSNSGVEFF